Listed below are T cell receptor beta chains from one sample, sequenced in a study of T cells in Graves' hyperthyroidism and ophthalmopathy. TCRdb re-derived calls from the multiplex PCR reads in MiXCR, one entry per CDR3 protein. The sample yields around 600,000 distinct CDR3 sequences, 14% seen once. The specimen was blood. The receptors derive from a woman under 30 with Graves' ophthalmopathy. CDR3s leave out the opening cysteine and the closing phenylalanine or tryptophan. Fields, in order: J gene, V gene, CDR3 protein.

TRBJ2-1 TRBV6-1 ATNPGGYNEQF
TRBJ1-5 TRBV6-1 ASSEAGYWSNQPQH
TRBJ1-2 TRBV2 ASTPGTDYGYT
TRBJ2-7 TRBV27 ASRDLGRAYEQY
TRBJ2-1 TRBV10-1 ARGEGPSDEQF
TRBJ2-5 TRBV24-1 ATSDLIQETQY
TRBJ2-7 TRBV30 AWSNGLAGSSGSYEQY
TRBJ2-3 TRBV6-2/TRBV6-3 ASSREVTGGTDTQY
TRBJ1-6 TRBV7-2 ASSSGNSPLH
TRBJ1-2 TRBV27 ASSPAGHPSGGYT
TRBJ2-2 TRBV5-8 AISSGRNTGELF
TRBJ2-1 TRBV20-1 SASGTSGSFGRSDEQF
TRBJ1-2 TRBV7-9 ASSLPGQGSARGYT
TRBJ2-2 TRBV6-1 ASAMEEGGELF
TRBJ2-7 TRBV6-5 ASSYRGQWSSYEQY
TRBJ2-7 TRBV10-3 ATTAGPGVGSYEQY
TRBJ1-1 TRBV16 ASSAGFSGTEAF
TRBJ2-7 TRBV6-5 ASSYGGVREQY
TRBJ1-2 TRBV30 AWSAGNYGYT
TRBJ2-7 TRBV5-1 ASSLGDRFAYEQY
TRBJ2-7 TRBV6-4 ASSEMGDGISYEQY
TRBJ1-2 TRBV20-1 SARDSGAGRYGYT
TRBJ1-5 TRBV6-1 ASGTGNQPQH